These 27 T cell receptor beta chains were all obtained from the same sample, sequenced in a study of radiotherapy plus CTLA-4 blockade in lung cancer. Clones were sequenced by immunoSEQ multiplex PCR, and TCRdb holds only the in-frame ones, with some missing. In the table there are 90,000 to 100,000 clones, roughly four fifths of which are singletons. Sequencing used peripheral blood, obtained from a patient treated with radiotherapy plus ipilimumab. Receptor source: a human donor with non-small cell lung cancer that progressed on radiotherapy plus ipilimumab.

The rearrangement joins TRBV29-1 to TRBJ1-3, with 10 nucleotides matching TRBD1. Germline V gives CDR1 SQVTM, CDR2 ANQGSEA. This CDR3 spans 13 amino acids. Trimming at V came to 8 bases and at J to 2 bases, leaving 3 bases not matched to a gene. CDR3 in amino acids: CSPDRGAGNTIYF. The DNA of the CDR3 is TGCAGCCCGGACAGGGGGGCTGGAAACACCATATATTTT.

J is TRBJ1-5 and V is TRBV28, with unresolved D. Trimming cost V 3 bases and J 0 bases, with 24 bases left between them. The CDR3 has 20 residues. From germline, CDR1 is MDHEN and CDR2 SYDVKM. The CDR3: CASSFGFLGRLTYSNQPQHF. The CDR3 DNA reads TGTGCCAGCAGTTTCGGGTTTTTGGGTCGATTGACTTATAGCAATCAGCCCCAGCATTTT.

The chain is built from TRBV5-6 and TRBJ2-3, with D possibly matching TRBD2 (5 bases). CDR1 and CDR2 (germline): SGHDT, YYEEEE. Trimming pared 5 bases from V and 0 bases from J, leaving 13 bases between. This CDR3 has 15 residues. This CDR3 is CASSISGTSTDTQYF. The CDR3 bases are TGTGCCAGCAGTATAAGCGGAACTAGCACAGATACGCAGTATTTT.

The J gene is TRBJ1-5, the V gene TRBV28; a weak D match, TRBD1 (6 bases). This CDR3 comprises 13 residues. Germline values: CDR1 MDHEN, CDR2 SYDVKM. Trimming removed 5 bases at V and 7 bases at J, with 12 bases between. This CDR3 is CASSTQGGQPQHF. For the CDR3, the DNA is TGTGCCAGCAGTACACAGGGCGGACAGCCCCAGCATTTT.

This clone was seen only once. Other DNA variants within this sample encode the same CDR3. This sequence joins TRBV30 and TRBJ2-5; possibly TRBD2 for D (7 bases). Germline CDR1 and CDR2: GTSNPN and SVGIG (reference sequence). Trimming took off 0 bases at V and 5 bases at J, with 16 bases between the two ends. This CDR3 is built from 15 residues. The CDR3 coding sequence is TGTGCCTGGAGTGTAAGGGGGGGGCCGGGGGAGACCCAGTACTTC. This gives the protein CAWSVRGGPGETQYF.

This chain connects TRBV9 to TRBJ2-7; TRBD2 aligns across 10 bases. With 2 bases clipped from V and 3 bases from J, the junction kept 2 bases outside the gene matches. CDR1 and CDR2 from the germline V gene are SGDLS and YYNGEE. The CDR3 loop spans 14 amino acids. The CDR3 loop reads CASSVASGSYEQYF. Written as DNA, the CDR3 is TGTGCCAGCAGCGTCGCTAGCGGGAGCTACGAGCAGTACTTC.

In DNA form, the CDR3 reads TGTGCCAGCAGTTTATGGACAGGGAAGCATCAGCCCCAGCATTTT. Its protein product is CASSLWTGKHQPQHF. The chain carries TRBV28 and TRBJ1-5, with 7 bases aligning to TRBD1. Germline loops: CDR1 MDHEN, CDR2 SYDVKM. The CDR3 is 15 amino acids. J gave up 5 bases and V 0 bases, and 4 bases lay outside the gene matches.

The chain uses TRBV6-1 and TRBJ1-5; unclear D gene. The V gene's germline CDR1 is MNHNS and CDR2 SASEGT. Trimming removed 2 bases from V and 5 bases from J, with 16 bases in between. CDR3 length equals 16 residues. CDR3 sequence reads: CASSEPVSPKDQPQHF. The CDR3 DNA follows: TGTGCCAGCAGTGAACCTGTCTCCCCGAAAGATCAGCCCCAGCATTTT.

V gene TRBV5-1 combines with J gene TRBJ2-5, with D hard to call. Trimming removed 0 bases at V and 7 bases at J, with 10 bases between. Germline V gene sequence: CDR1 SGHRS, CDR2 YFSETQ. The CDR3 consists of 13 residues. Written as DNA, the CDR3 is TGCGCCAGCAGCTTGGAGATTTGGGGGACCCAGTACTTC. Amino acids: CASSLEIWGTQYF.

The chain uses TRBV18 and TRBJ2-4; the D is unclear. Germline CDR1 is KGHSH and CDR2 is LQKENI. Trimming stripped 2 bases from V and 0 bases from J, with 17 bases between. CDR3 length: 18 residues. DNA for the CDR3: TGTGCCAGCTCACCAAATCGGCTTCGAGGATTAGCCAAAAACATTCAGTACTTC. This translates into CASSPNRLRGLAKNIQYF.

This clone occurred once. V is TRBV2 and J is TRBJ2-1; D is ambiguous. This CDR3 spans 16 amino acids. Trimming left V 2 bases short and J 0 bases short, with 11 bases between. Per germline, CDR1 SNHLY and CDR2 FYNNEI. The CDR3 DNA sequence: TGTGCCAGCAGTGAAAAGGGCTTAAGCTCCTACAATGAGCAGTTCTTC. It specifies CASSEKGLSSYNEQFF.

This clone has only a few counts. The genes are TRBV10-1 and TRBJ2-2; D ambiguous. CDR3 length: 15 residues. CDR1 and CDR2 from the germline V gene are WNHNN and SYGVQD (reference sequence). V was shortened by 0 bases and J by 6 bases, with 11 bases between the two germline ends. CDR3 region: CASSESRRPAGELFF. In DNA, the CDR3 is TGCGCCAGCAGTGAGTCACGAAGACCAGCCGGGGAGCTGTTTTTT.

The gene calls are TRBV19 and TRBJ2-1; D not certain. Trimming cost V 4 bases and J 9 bases, with 7 bases left between them. Germline CDR1 reads LNHDA; CDR2 reads SQIVND (reference sequence). The CDR3 consists of 11 residues. CDR3 region: CASSNVGEQFF. In DNA form, the CDR3 reads TGTGCCAGTAGTAATGTTGGTGAGCAGTTCTTC.

The rearrangement joins TRBV6-6 to TRBJ1-5, with unresolved D. The germline V gene encodes CDR1 MNHNY and CDR2 SVGAGI (reference sequence). The CDR3 length is 15 residues. V lost 4 bases, J lost 0 bases, and 10 bases lay in between. The CDR3 sequence: CASSLSEYSNQPQHF. The DNA for the CDR3 is TGTGCCAGCAGTTTGTCAGAATATAGCAATCAGCCCCAGCATTTT.

The chain recombines TRBV13 with TRBJ1-4; perhaps TRBD1 as D (6 bases). Germline CDR1 is PRHDT and CDR2 is FYEKMQ (reference sequence). The CDR3 loop spans 14 amino acids. V shed 9 bases and J shed 9 bases, with 20 bases lying between them. This chain's CDR3 is CASTLGAKAKKLFF. Here the CDR3 DNA reads TGTGCCAGTACCCTGGGGGCCAAGGCCAAAAAACTGTTTTTT.

This clone was seen more than once but under ten times. This chain uses TRBV5-1 with TRBJ2-3; possibly TRBD1 for D (6 bases). The germline V and J ends were trimmed by 0 bases and 4 bases, with 12 bases remaining between them. Germline V gene lookup returns CDR1 SGHRS and CDR2 YFSETQ. The CDR3 extends over 15 amino acids. The CDR3 DNA reads TGCGCCAGCAGCTTGGGGCAGGGGTTGGCAGATACGCAGTATTTT. As protein: CASSLGQGLADTQYF.

The rearrangement uses TRBV15 and TRBJ1-4, with unresolved D. The germline gives CDR1 LNHNV, CDR2 YYDKDF (reference sequence). Deletions cut 5 bases from V and 7 bases from J, with 14 bases between. The CDR3 extends over 14 amino acids. The CDR3 loop reads CATSPNLVGEKLFF. CDR3 DNA: TGTGCCACCAGCCCAAATCTCGTGGGTGAAAAACTGTTTTTT. The variable domain in full, with the rest retrieved from reference TRBV15 and TRBJ1-4, is DAMVIQNPRYQVTQFGKPVTLSCSQTLNHNVMYWYQQKSSQAPKLLFHYYDKDFNNEADTPDNFQSRRPNTSFCFLDIRSPGLGDTAMYLCATSPNLVGEKLFFGSGTQLSVL.

Remarks on this clone: The germline gene is not matched at one end of the junction; a read error may be the cause. The J gene is TRBJ2-5, the V gene TRBV27, with a weak D call TRBD2 (6 bases). This CDR3 region has 17 residues. Looked up from germline, CDR1 is MNHEY and CDR2 is SMNVEV (reference sequence). As DNA, the CDR3 is TGTGCCGGCAGTAGATCCGGGACTTTAAAAATACAAGAGACCCAGTACTTC. This sequence encodes CAGSRSGTLKIQETQYF.

The rearrangement joins TRBV4-1 to TRBJ1-1; 8 nucleotides match TRBD1. This CDR3 spans 15 amino acids. Germline trimming cut 3 bases from V and 4 bases from J; bases unmatched to any gene: 7. Germline CDR1 is MGHRA and CDR2 is YSYEKL. The chain's CDR3 is CASSHAGGASTEAFF. CDR3 in DNA: TGCGCCAGCAGCCACGCAGGGGGCGCGTCCACTGAAGCTTTCTTT.

This chain links TRBV7-9 with TRBJ2-1; 13 nucleotides line up with TRBD2. V shed 6 bases and J 4 bases; nucleotides not matched to a gene: 9. CDR1 and CDR2 (germline): SEHNR, FQNEAQ (reference sequence). This CDR3 comprises 17 residues. The CDR3 DNA follows: TGTGCCAGCAGTCACCTCGAGACTAGCGGGAGGTACAATGAGCAGTTCTTC. This codes for CASSHLETSGRYNEQFF. Together with reference TRBV7-9 and TRBJ2-1, the CDR3 gives the full variable domain: DTGVSQNPRHKITKRGQNVTFRCDPISEHNRLYWYRQTLGQGPEFLTYFQNEAQLEKSRLLSDRFSAERPKGSFSTLEIQRTEQGDSAMYLCASSHLETSGRYNEQFFGPGTRLTVL.

V usage is TRBV7-9 and J usage is TRBJ2-1, with 12 bases identical to TRBD1. The CDR3 consists of 16 residues. Per the germline V gene, CDR1 is SEHNR and CDR2 is FQNEAQ (reference sequence). The trim removed 5 bases at V and 7 bases at J, leaving 9 bases unmatched. The DNA for the CDR3 is TGTGCCAGCAGCGAAAGGGACAGGGGGCTGATTAATGAGCAGTTCTTC. This gives the protein CASSERDRGLINEQFF.

The CDR3 DNA sequence: TGTGCCAGCAGTCCTCCGGGACAGCCCATAGGGGGCTACACCTTC. Amino acid sequence: CASSPPGQPIGGYTF. The chain has TRBV28 and TRBJ1-2; 7 bases map to TRBD1. V was pared by 5 bases and J by 8 bases, with 14 bases of the junction left unmatched. The germline V gene has CDR1 MDHEN and CDR2 SYDVKM. The CDR3 runs 15 residues.

The gene calls are TRBV6-5 and TRBJ1-1; the D is unclear. The CDR3 extends over 15 amino acids. Germline CDR1 and CDR2: MNHEY and SVGAGI. With 0 bases removed from V and 0 bases from J, the gap between germline ends came to 8 bases. The CDR3 DNA reads as TGTGCCAGCAGTTACTCTGCAAGCATGAACACTGAAGCTTTCTTT. This sequence encodes CASSYSASMNTEAFF.

In this sample, this clone turned up once. The V gene is TRBV30, the J gene TRBJ1-5; TRBD1 matches at 8 bases. Germline V gives CDR1 GTSNPN, CDR2 SVGIG (reference sequence). J gave up 3 bases and V 3 bases, and 7 bases lay outside the gene matches. CDR3 length: 15 amino acids. The CDR3, as DNA: TGTGCCTGGAGCCCGGGACAGGACTTCAATCAGCCCCAGCATTTT. Protein sequence: CAWSPGQDFNQPQHF.

This rearrangement joins TRBV6-5 to TRBJ1-5, with D unresolved. The length of the CDR3 is 14 residues. Germline V gene lookup returns CDR1 MNHEY and CDR2 SVGAGI. V was clipped by 5 bases and J by 3 bases, with 11 bases between them. As DNA, the CDR3 is TGTGCCAGCAGTCCTAGGGAGGCCAATCAGCCCCAGCATTTT. The encoded protein is CASSPREANQPQHF.

The J gene is TRBJ2-3, the V gene TRBV5-1; 10 positions match TRBD2. The CDR3 spans 15 residues. In germline, CDR1 is SGHRS, CDR2 YFSETQ. J was trimmed by 5 bases and V by 1 base; bases with no gene match: 4. CDR3 nucleotides: TGCGCCAGCAGCTTGAGCGGGAGGGGTGTAGATACGCAGTATTTT. Translating gives CASSLSGRGVDTQYF. Full variable domain (rest looked up from reference TRBV5-1 and TRBJ2-3): KAGVTQTPRYLIKTRGQQVTLSCSPISGHRSVSWYQQTPGQGLQFLFEYFSETQRNKGNFPGRFSGRQFSNSRSEMNVSTLELGDSALYLCASSLSGRGVDTQYFGPGTRLTVL.

This clone was recorded only once. The chain carries TRBV5-4 and TRBJ2-3, with 7 bases that match TRBD2. The CDR3 consists of 14 residues. The junction had 0 bases not matched to a gene; V was cut back by 1 base and J by 1 base. The germline V gene encodes CDR1 SGHNT and CDR2 YYREEE (reference sequence). CDR3 loop: CASSLTSGTDTQYF. DNA for the CDR3: TGTGCCAGCAGCTTGACTAGCGGCACAGATACGCAGTATTTT.